These 30 T cell receptor beta chains were all obtained from the same sample, sequenced in a study of Graves' ophthalmopathy and Graves' hyperthyroidism. The study amplified TCR beta CDR3 regions using RNA transcripts. Second-round multiplex PCR came after first-round RT-PCR with HTBI primers. TCRdb passed the multiplex PCR reads through MiXCR, listing each CDR3 protein once. Seen here are 900,000 to 1,200,000 distinct CDR3 sequences, roughly two fifths observed once, and the top ten hold 11%. The sequenced material came from peripheral blood or thyroid tissue (not recorded which). Every receptor here comes from an adult man with Graves' hyperthyroidism.

The chain links TRBV6-5 to TRBJ1-1; no definite D call. Germline values: CDR1 MNHEY, CDR2 SVGAGI. Trimming took off 7 bases at V and 3 bases at J, with 15 bases between the two ends. This CDR3 contains 14 residues. Here the CDR3 DNA reads TGTGCCAGCAAGGGTCCTCGGGGTGACACTGAAGCTTTCTTT. Encoded protein: CASKGPRGDTEAFF.

This clonotype was seen ten or more times. The genes are TRBV2 and TRBJ2-2; 13 bases line up with TRBD2. The germline V gene encodes CDR1 SNHLY and CDR2 FYNNEI. V was clipped by 7 bases and J by 6 bases; unmatched bases: 5. CDR3 length: 15 amino acids. The CDR3, as DNA: TGTGCCAGCAAAGGACTAGCGGGGGCGTCCGGGGAGCTGTTTTTT. It codes for CASKGLAGASGELFF.

The V call is TRBV5-1, the J call TRBJ1-1; the D gene is possibly TRBD1 (6 bases). CDR1 SGHRS and CDR2 YFSETQ come from the germline V gene. V gave up 3 bases and J gave up 4 bases, with 13 bases separating them. This CDR3 contains 14 residues. CDR3 residues: CASSSGDSRTEAFF. The CDR3 bases are TGCGCCAGCAGCTCAGGGGATAGTCGCACTGAAGCTTTCTTT.

Of note for this clonotype: This clone may be a read error of a much larger clone one base away. The chain links TRBV7-8 to TRBJ2-7; D tentatively reads TRBD1 or TRBD2 (6 bases each). Germline lookup yields CDR1 SGHVS and CDR2 FQNEAQ. Trimming took off 6 bases at V and 7 bases at J, with 28 bases between the two ends. The CDR3 is made up of 17 amino acids. CDR3: CASSPMGGGHINQEQYF. The CDR3 DNA reads as TGTGCCAGCAGTCCTATGGGGGGCGGACACATAAATCAAGAGCAGTACTTC.

The CDR3 bases are TGCGCCAGCAGCATCCAAGGTACAGGGAACACCGGGGAGCTGTTTTTT. Residues: CASSIQGTGNTGELFF. The chain is built from TRBV5-1 and TRBJ2-2; possible D gene TRBD1, 5 bases. The CDR3 consists of 16 residues. Germline V CDR1 and CDR2: SGHRS, YFSETQ. With 4 bases removed from V and 1 base from J, the gap between germline ends came to 14 bases.

This clonotype appeared many times. V gene TRBV15 combines with J gene TRBJ1-6, with D possibly TRBD1 on 5 matching bases. V shed 1 base and J shed 5 bases, with 6 bases lying between them. Germline V CDR1 and CDR2: LNHNV, YYDKDF (reference sequence). This CDR3 is 14 amino acids long. The CDR3 DNA reads as TGTGCCACCAGCAGAGTGGGGGATAATTCACCCCTCCACTTT. Translated, it gives CATSRVGDNSPLHF. Full variable domain (rest looked up from reference TRBV15 and TRBJ1-6): DAMVIQNPRYQVTQFGKPVTLSCSQTLNHNVMYWYQQKSSQAPKLLFHYYDKDFNNEADTPDNFQSRRPNTSFCFLDIRSPGLGDTAMYLCATSRVGDNSPLHFGNGTRLTVT.

This chain connects TRBV20-1 to TRBJ2-5, with 14 bases lining up with TRBD2. The CDR3 is 16 residues long. Germline CDR1 and CDR2: DFQATT and SNEGSKA (reference sequence). V gave up 4 bases and J gave up 2 bases; unmatched junction bases: 6. The CDR3: CSANGLAGGRQETQYF. CDR3 DNA sequence: TGCAGTGCTAACGGACTAGCGGGGGGCCGACAAGAGACCCAGTACTTC.

Ten or more counts support this clonotype. This chain joins TRBV14 and TRBJ1-6, with D unclear. The CDR3 extends over 13 amino acids. Trimming cost V 1 base and J 7 bases, with 5 bases left between them. Germline V gives CDR1 SGHDN, CDR2 FVKESK. In nucleotides, the CDR3 is TGTGCCAGCAGCCAAGTTGGGAATTCACCCCTCCACTTT. This gives the protein CASSQVGNSPLHF.

This clonotype was seen many times. This chain's CDR3 is CASSQSMGEQYF. The CDR3 DNA is TGTGCCAGCAGCCAATCGATGGGCGAGCAGTACTTC. The genes are TRBV7-8 and TRBJ2-7; D unresolved. CDR3 length equals 12 residues. Germline-derived CDR1 and CDR2 are SGHVS and FQNEAQ. V was trimmed by 5 bases and J by 6 bases, leaving 11 bases between them.

The chain uses TRBV25-1 and TRBJ2-7; possibly TRBD2 for D (6 bases). CDR3 length equals 14 residues. CDR1 and CDR2 (germline): MGHDK, SYGVNS. With 8 bases removed from V and 5 bases from J, the gap between germline ends came to 19 bases. This chain's CDR3 is CASVGAGISHEQYF. DNA of the CDR3: TGTGCCAGCGTAGGGGCGGGGATTAGCCACGAGCAGTACTTC.

This clonotype was found many times. The chain combines TRBV11-1 with TRBJ1-6; no reliable D call. There are 13 residues in the CDR3. The germline V gene encodes CDR1 SGHAT and CDR2 FQDESV (reference sequence). Trimming removed 2 bases at V and 5 bases at J, with 4 bases between. CDR3 sequence reads: CASSLPDNSPLHF. The CDR3 region has the DNA TGTGCCAGCAGCTTACCCGATAATTCACCCCTCCACTTT.

Note on this clonotype: Because it lacks the conserved phenylalanine or tryptophan at the end, this CDR3 is likely a read error. It is unclear where the CDR3 begins or ends on the DNA, so no DNA is shown, and the CDR3 is as TCRdb lists it. V and J are TRBV29-1 and TRBJ1-4. Ends included, the CDR3 has 10 residues. Germline V gene data show CDR1 as SQVTM and CDR2 as ANQGSEA. This CDR3 reads CSVGQTNLNY.

The V and J genes are TRBV9 and TRBJ2-7; D may correspond to TRBD1 or TRBD2 (5 bases each). The CDR3 spans 16 residues. The V end lost 5 bases, the J end lost 0 bases, and 18 bases lay between the germline ends. Germline V gene sequence: CDR1 SGDLS, CDR2 YYNGEE. CDR3 region: CASRSGTDEHSYEQYF. The CDR3 DNA is TGTGCCAGCAGGTCCGGGACGGATGAACACTCCTACGAGCAGTACTTC.

As concerns this clonotype: This may arise from a read error, as a much more abundant clone is one base away. This rearrangement joins TRBV7-2 to TRBJ2-7, with D perhaps TRBD1 or TRBD2 (7 bases each). The germline CDR1 and CDR2 sequences are SGHTA and FQGNSA. The ends were cut back, 4 bases at V and 7 bases at J, with 17 bases in the middle. This CDR3 is 14 amino acids long. The CDR3 loop reads CASSWTGTAGEQYF. For the CDR3, the DNA is TGTGCCAGCAGCTGGACCGGGACAGCGGGAGAGCAGTACTTC.

This clonotype was picked up a small number of times. The V and J genes are TRBV20-1 and TRBJ2-7, with 12 bases matching TRBD2. The CDR3 contains 14 residues. Germline loops: CDR1 DFQATT, CDR2 SNEGSKA (reference sequence). With V trimmed by 5 bases and J by 4 bases, 6 bases remained unmatched. CDR3 region: CSAQGTSGLYEQYF. The CDR3 coding sequence is TGCAGTGCTCAAGGGACTAGCGGGTTATACGAGCAGTACTTC.

This sequence joins TRBV7-9 and TRBJ1-1, with D perhaps matching TRBD1 (6 bases). CDR1 is SEHNR, CDR2 FQNEAQ, per germline (reference sequence). V shed 4 bases and J shed 11 bases, with 14 bases lying between them. The length of the CDR3 is 12 residues. The CDR3 is CASSYDSGAAFF. Here the CDR3 DNA reads TGTGCCAGCAGCTACGACTCGGGGGCGGCTTTCTTT.

The sample holds many counts of this clonotype. The chain recombines TRBV11-2 with TRBJ2-7, with a possible D match to TRBD2 (5 bases). V was clipped by 3 bases and J by 5 bases, with 14 bases between them. The germline gives CDR1 SGHAT, CDR2 FQNNGV. The length of the CDR3 is 14 residues. The CDR3 DNA reads as TGTGCCAGCAGCTTTCGGGGAATCCTTGACGAGCAGTACTTC. Residues: CASSFRGILDEQYF.

This clonotype was counted between two and nine times. This chain connects TRBV5-6 to TRBJ1-1; 7 nucleotides match TRBD1. The CDR3 loop spans 15 amino acids. V lost 8 bases to trimming and J lost 0 bases; unmatched junction nucleotides: 10. Germline CDR1 reads SGHDT; CDR2 reads YYEEEE. The CDR3 coding sequence is TGTGCCAGTTCCGGGACAGCGGTAGTGAACACTGAAGCTTTCTTT. Translated: CASSGTAVVNTEAFF.

This chain links TRBV7-9 with TRBJ1-4; D is perhaps TRBD1 (5 bases). Trimming shortened V by 5 bases and J by 4 bases, and 11 bases separated the two germline ends. CDR1 and CDR2 from the germline V gene are SEHNR and FQNEAQ (reference sequence). The CDR3 extends over 14 amino acids. The CDR3 nucleotides read TGTGCCAGCAGCCGTACAGGTGATAATGAAAAACTGTTTTTT. Translated, it gives CASSRTGDNEKLFF.

A few counts support this clonotype. The chain has TRBV18 and TRBJ2-5, with 8 positions matching TRBD1. V gave up 0 bases and J gave up 5 bases; unmatched junction bases: 5. This CDR3 comprises 15 residues. Germline CDR1 and CDR2: KGHSH and LQKENI. The DNA of the CDR3 is TGTGCCAGCTCACCACCCGGGACAGGACGGGAGACCCAGTACTTC. This gives the protein CASSPPGTGRETQYF.

Many counts were recorded for this clonotype. As DNA, the CDR3 is TGTGCCAGCAGACAGACAGGGATTGATTCACCCCTCCACTTT. Its protein product is CASRQTGIDSPLHF. The chain uses TRBV7-2 and TRBJ1-6; 7 bases are shared with TRBD1. The CDR3 runs to 14 residues. V dropped 6 bases and J dropped 8; count of bases not matched to a gene: 7. The germline gives CDR1 SGHTA, CDR2 FQGNSA.

The chain recombines TRBV6-2 or TRBV6-3 with TRBJ2-2; maybe TRBD1 (5 bases). The germline gives CDR1 MNHEY, CDR2 SVGEGT. The CDR3 spans 15 residues. The V and J ends lost 2 bases and 1 base respectively, with 8 bases between them. This CDR3 is CASSYLQVNTGELFF. CDR3 nucleotides: TGTGCCAGCAGTTACCTACAGGTGAACACCGGGGAGCTGTTTTTT.

The gene calls are TRBV20-1 and TRBJ2-7; the match to TRBD1 covers 12 bases. CDR1 is DFQATT and CDR2 is SNEGSKA in the germline V gene (reference sequence). The trim removed 0 bases at V and 3 bases at J, leaving 6 bases unmatched. This CDR3 has 16 amino acids. The CDR3 nucleotides are TGCAGTGCTAGAGACCCCGGGACAGGGGGCTTCTACGAGCAGTACTTC. Protein product: CSARDPGTGGFYEQYF.

In its sample, this clonotype was seen many times. The chain employs TRBV15 and TRBJ1-5; tentatively, D is TRBD1 (6 bases). V lost 0 bases to trimming and J lost 7 bases, with 13 bases between them. From germline, CDR1 is LNHNV and CDR2 YYDKDF (reference sequence). The CDR3 extends over 15 amino acids. CDR3 residues: CATSRDKGHGQPQHF. CDR3 sequence (DNA): TGTGCCACCAGCAGAGATAAGGGACATGGGCAGCCCCAGCATTTT. Full variable domain (remainder filled in from reference TRBV15 and TRBJ1-5): DAMVIQNPRYQVTQFGKPVTLSCSQTLNHNVMYWYQQKSSQAPKLLFHYYDKDFNNEADTPDNFQSRRPNTSFCFLDIRSPGLGDTAMYLCATSRDKGHGQPQHFGDGTRLSIL.

This clonotype has at least ten counts. V gene TRBV5-1 combines with J gene TRBJ1-4; 8 positions agree with TRBD1. The CDR3 sequence is 14 residues long. With 2 bases clipped from V and 8 bases from J, the junction kept 5 bases outside the gene matches. Per the germline V gene, CDR1 is SGHRS and CDR2 is YFSETQ. This CDR3 reads CASSFDRGGEKLFF. CDR3 DNA: TGCGCCAGCAGCTTCGACAGGGGAGGAGAAAAACTGTTTTTT. Combining the CDR3 with reference TRBV5-1 and TRBJ1-4 gives the whole variable domain KAGVTQTPRYLIKTRGQQVTLSCSPISGHRSVSWYQQTPGQGLQFLFEYFSETQRNKGNFPGRFSGRQFSNSRSEMNVSTLELGDSALYLCASSFDRGGEKLFFGSGTQLSVL.

This clonotype was picked up many times. V and J are TRBV7-2 and TRBJ1-2; D gene ambiguous. Trimming took 7 bases from V and 5 from J, leaving 11 bases between them. This CDR3 is 12 amino acids long. In germline, CDR1 is SGHTA, CDR2 FQGNSA. The CDR3 here is CASNQAGYGYTF. CDR3 coding DNA: TGTGCCAGCAACCAGGCCGGGTATGGCTACACCTTC.

The rearrangement links TRBV7-9 to TRBJ1-2; TRBD1 aligns across 8 bases. The CDR3 sequence is 15 residues long. From germline, CDR1 is SEHNR and CDR2 FQNEAQ (reference sequence). V lost 3 bases, J lost 7 bases, and 10 bases stayed unmatched. The chain's CDR3 is CASSFSGTGRLGYTF. Here the CDR3 DNA reads TGTGCCAGCAGCTTTTCCGGGACAGGACGTCTTGGCTACACCTTC.

J is TRBJ2-7 and V is TRBV25-1; 8 positions match TRBD1. The CDR3 contains 14 residues. V lost 2 bases, J lost 6 bases, and 6 bases stayed unmatched. Germline V gives CDR1 MGHDK, CDR2 SYGVNS. In DNA form, the CDR3 reads TGTGCCAGCAGTGAAAAACCCCAGGGGGCCGAGCAGTACTTC. It specifies CASSEKPQGAEQYF.

This sequence joins TRBV7-9 and TRBJ2-7; tentatively, D is TRBD2 (6 bases). Trimming pared 0 bases from V and 13 bases from J, leaving 22 bases between. The CDR3 has 15 amino acids. In germline, CDR1 is SEHNR, CDR2 FQNEAQ (reference sequence). In DNA, the CDR3 is TGTGCCAGCAGCTTAGCCCGGGGGATTTCTCACGAGCGCTACTTC. This encodes CASSLARGISHERYF.

The V and J genes are TRBV12-3 or TRBV12-4 and TRBJ1-4; the match to TRBD1 covers 7 bases. The CDR3 covers 15 residues. V dropped 4 bases and J dropped 10; count of bases not matched to a gene: 12. CDR3 coding DNA: TGTGCCAGCAGTTCAGCGGACAGGACTTCGCGAAAACTGTTTTTT. Translation: CASSSADRTSRKLFF.